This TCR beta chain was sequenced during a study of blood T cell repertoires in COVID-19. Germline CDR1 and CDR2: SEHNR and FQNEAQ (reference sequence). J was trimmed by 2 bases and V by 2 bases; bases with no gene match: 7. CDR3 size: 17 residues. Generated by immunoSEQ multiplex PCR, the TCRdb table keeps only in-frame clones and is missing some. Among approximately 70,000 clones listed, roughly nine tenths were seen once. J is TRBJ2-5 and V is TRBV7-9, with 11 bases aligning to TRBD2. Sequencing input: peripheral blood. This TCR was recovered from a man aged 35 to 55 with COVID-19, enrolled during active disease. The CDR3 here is CASSLSGTSGFQETQYF. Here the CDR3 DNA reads TGTGCCAGCAGCTTATCCGGGACTAGCGGATTTCAAGAGACCCAGTACTTC. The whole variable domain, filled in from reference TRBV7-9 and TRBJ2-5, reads DTGVSQNPRHKITKRGQNVTFRCDPISEHNRLYWYRQTLGQGPEFLTYFQNEAQLEKSRLLSDRFSAERPKGSFSTLEIQRTEQGDSAMYLCASSLSGTSGFQETQYFGPGTRLLVL.